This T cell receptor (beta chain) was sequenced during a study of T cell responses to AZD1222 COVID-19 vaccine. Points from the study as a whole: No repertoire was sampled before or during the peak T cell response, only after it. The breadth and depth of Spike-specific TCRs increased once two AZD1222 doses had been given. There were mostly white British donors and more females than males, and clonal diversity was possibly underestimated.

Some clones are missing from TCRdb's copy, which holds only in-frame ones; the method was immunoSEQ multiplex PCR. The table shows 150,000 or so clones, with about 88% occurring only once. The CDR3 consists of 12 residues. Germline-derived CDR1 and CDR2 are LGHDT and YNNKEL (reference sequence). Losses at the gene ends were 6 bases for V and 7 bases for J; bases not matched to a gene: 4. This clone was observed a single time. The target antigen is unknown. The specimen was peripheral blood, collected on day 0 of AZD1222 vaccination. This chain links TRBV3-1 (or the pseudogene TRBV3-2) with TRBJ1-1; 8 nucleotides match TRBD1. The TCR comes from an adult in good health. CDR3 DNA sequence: TGTGCCAGCAGACCCGGACAGGGTGAAGCTTTCTTT. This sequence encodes CASRPGQGEAFF.